The 26 T cell receptor beta chains below come from one sample, sequenced in a study of T cell responses to AZD1222 COVID-19 vaccine. The data were produced by immunoSEQ multiplex PCR, yet TCRdb's version contains in-frame clones alone and is incomplete. The sample includes about 140,000 clones. Sequencing input: peripheral blood. The receptor source for this set is an adult in good health.

The genes are TRBV5-4 and TRBJ1-1, with 7 bases matching TRBD1. This CDR3 has 13 amino acids. The V gene's germline CDR1 is SGHNT and CDR2 YYREEE (reference sequence). V was clipped by 0 bases and J by 12 bases; unmatched bases: 8. CDR3 sequence (DNA): TGTGCCAGCAGCTTGGCCTCGACAGGGAATACTTTCTTT. As protein: CASSLASTGNTFF.

The chain employs TRBV25-1 and TRBJ1-1; weak D call: TRBD1 (5 bases). This CDR3 region has 13 residues. Germline V gene lookup returns CDR1 MGHDK and CDR2 SYGVNS. The ends were cut back, 3 bases at V and 5 bases at J, with 10 bases in the middle. The CDR3 loop is CASSDGGRTEAFF. CDR3 coding DNA: TGTGCCAGCAGTGACGGGGGAAGGACTGAAGCTTTCTTT.

The chain carries TRBV15 and TRBJ1-5; 7 bases are shared with TRBD1. This CDR3 spans 14 amino acids. In germline, CDR1 is LNHNV, CDR2 YYDKDF (reference sequence). V shed 2 bases and J 6 bases; nucleotides not matched to a gene: 4. CDR3 sequence (DNA): TGTGCCACCAGCAGAAACAGGGGACGTCAGCCCCAGCATTTT. This encodes CATSRNRGRQPQHF.

V is TRBV19 and J is TRBJ1-2; D ambiguous. Deletions cut 1 base from V and 4 bases from J, with 10 bases between. Germline CDR1 is LNHDA and CDR2 is SQIVND (reference sequence). The CDR3 extends over 14 amino acids. The CDR3 loop is CASSIGPLSYGYTF. The CDR3, as DNA: TGTGCCAGTAGTATAGGACCCCTCTCCTATGGCTACACCTTC.

The rearrangement links TRBV7-2 to TRBJ1-3; D is perhaps TRBD1 (6 bases). The CDR3 contains 17 residues. V lost 2 bases to trimming and J lost 0 bases, with 14 bases between them. Germline values: CDR1 SGHTA, CDR2 FQGNSA. The CDR3 spells CASSLNPGARSGNTIYF. The CDR3, as DNA: TGTGCCAGCAGCTTAAATCCGGGGGCCCGCTCTGGAAACACCATATATTTT. The full variable domain, its missing parts supplied by reference TRBV7-2 and TRBJ1-3, is GAGVSQSPSNKVTEKGKDVELRCDPISGHTALYWYRQSLGQGLEFLIYFQGNSAPDKSGLPSDRFSAERTGGSVSTLTIQRTQQEDSAVYLCASSLNPGARSGNTIYFGEGSWLTVV.

The J gene is TRBJ1-1, the V gene TRBV6-2 or TRBV6-3, with D uncertain. The CDR3 runs 13 residues. Trimming took 2 bases from V and 5 from J, leaving 9 bases between them. Germline loops: CDR1 MNHEY, CDR2 SVGEGT. The CDR3 protein is CASSYPARTEAFF. As DNA, the CDR3 is TGTGCCAGCAGTTACCCCGCGAGGACTGAAGCTTTCTTT.

The chain uses TRBV9 and TRBJ1-4, with D possibly being TRBD1 (6 bases). The germline V and J ends were trimmed by 4 bases and 12 bases, with 16 bases remaining between them. CDR1 is SGDLS and CDR2 is YYNGEE in the germline V gene. The CDR3 is made up of 13 amino acids. This CDR3 reads CASSQGGGPELFF. For the CDR3, the DNA is TGTGCCAGCAGCCAAGGTGGGGGGCCGGAACTGTTTTTT.

The chain uses TRBV29-1 and TRBJ2-7; the D gene could be TRBD1 or TRBD2 (6 bases each). The CDR3 has 13 amino acids. Germline-derived CDR1 and CDR2 are SQVTM and ANQGSEA. Trimming removed 4 bases from V and 2 bases from J, with 12 bases in between. The CDR3 spells CSVVGGHAYEQYF. The CDR3 region has the DNA TGCAGCGTTGTGGGGGGACATGCCTACGAGCAGTACTTC.

The rearrangement uses TRBV3-1 (or the pseudogene TRBV3-2) and TRBJ2-5, with 9 bases that match TRBD1. The germline V gene has CDR1 LGHDT and CDR2 YNNKEL (reference sequence). Unmatched junction bases numbered 9, after V lost 0 bases and J lost 1 base. This CDR3 is built from 18 residues. The CDR3 nucleotides are TGTGCCAGCAGCCAAGAACTTCGGACAGGGGAGACCCAAGAGACCCAGTACTTC. It encodes CASSQELRTGETQETQYF.

V and J are TRBV7-8 and TRBJ2-1, with TRBD2 matching over 8 bases. This CDR3 region has 16 residues. Germline V gene data show CDR1 as SGHVS and CDR2 as FQNEAQ. The V and J ends lost 4 bases and 5 bases, in that order; junction bases with no gene match: 10. CDR3 coding DNA: TGTGCCAGCAGCTCGCTCGGGGCGGGGGGCAACAATGAGCAGTTCTTC. As protein: CASSSLGAGGNNEQFF. The entire variable domain, with the rest obtained from reference TRBV7-8 and TRBJ2-1, is as follows: GAGVSQSPRYKVAKRGQDVALRCDPISGHVSLFWYQQALGQGPEFLTYFQNEAQLDKSGLPSDRFFAERPEGSVSTLKIQRTQQEDSAVYLCASSSLGAGGNNEQFFGPGTRLTVL.

The rearrangement links TRBV11-3 to TRBJ2-1; 13 bases line up with TRBD2. The CDR3 consists of 15 residues. The germline V gene has CDR1 SGHNT and CDR2 YENEEA. Trimming took 0 bases from V and 9 from J; bases not matched to a gene: 2. Here the CDR3 DNA reads TGTGCCAGCAGCTTAGAGACTAGCGGGGGGATTGAGCAGTTCTTC. This encodes CASSLETSGGIEQFF.

The rearrangement uses TRBV11-2 and TRBJ2-5; D may be TRBD1 or TRBD2 (6 bases each). The CDR3 runs 17 residues. V was shortened by 2 bases and J by 4 bases, with 20 bases between the two germline ends. Germline CDR1 SGHAT, CDR2 FQNNGV. The CDR3 here is CASSLTTGAALGETQYF. Written as DNA, the CDR3 is TGTGCCAGCAGCTTAACGACGGGGGCGGCCCTTGGAGAGACCCAGTACTTC.

CDR3 amino acids: CSARFYQGYTF. The CDR3 DNA follows: TGCAGTGCTAGATTTTATCAGGGCTACACCTTC. The chain employs TRBV20-1 and TRBJ1-2; D is unresolved. Trimming shortened V by 2 bases and J by 8 bases, and 9 bases separated the two germline ends. This CDR3 spans 11 amino acids. The germline gives CDR1 DFQATT, CDR2 SNEGSKA (reference sequence).

The chain links TRBV5-1 to TRBJ2-5; TRBD2 might be the D (6 bases). The germline CDR1 and CDR2 sequences are SGHRS and YFSETQ. Trimming stripped 0 bases from V and 5 bases from J, with 14 bases between. CDR3 size: 15 residues. DNA of the CDR3: TGCGCCAGCAGCTTGGCTAGCGAGGTCCGGGAGACCCAGTACTTC. Protein product: CASSLASEVRETQYF.

The rearrangement links TRBV29-1 to TRBJ1-1; 7 positions match TRBD1. The CDR3 is made up of 12 amino acids. Looked up from germline, CDR1 is SQVTM and CDR2 is ANQGSEA. V shed 5 bases, J shed 4 bases, and the junction held 4 bases outside the gene matches. The CDR3 loop reads CSVTGAGTEAFF. CDR3 coding DNA: TGCAGCGTTACAGGGGCAGGCACTGAAGCTTTCTTT. The entire variable domain, with the rest obtained from reference TRBV29-1 and TRBJ1-1, is as follows: SAVISQKPSRDICQRGTSLTIQCQVDSQVTMMFWYRQQPGQSLTLIATANQGSEATYESGFVIDKFPISRPNLTFSTLTVSNMSPEDSSIYLCSVTGAGTEAFFGQGTRLTVV.

The CDR3 reads CASSLEGTLSGNTIYF. The CDR3 region has the DNA TGCGCCAGCAGCTTGGAGGGCACTCTCTCTGGAAACACCATATATTTT. The chain couples TRBV5-1 to TRBJ1-3; no clear D gene. V gave up 0 bases and J gave up 0 bases, with 10 bases separating them. This CDR3 is 16 amino acids long. Germline loops: CDR1 SGHRS, CDR2 YFSETQ.

The chain is built from TRBV28 and TRBJ1-4, with D unclear. Trimming removed 5 bases at V and 6 bases at J, with 7 bases between. The CDR3 is made up of 12 amino acids. From germline, CDR1 is MDHEN and CDR2 SYDVKM. The CDR3 sequence: CASSPLHEKLFF. The CDR3 DNA reads TGTGCCAGCAGTCCATTACATGAAAAACTGTTTTTT.

This chain uses TRBV9 with TRBJ2-3; TRBD2 aligns across 8 bases. Germline CDR1 SGDLS, CDR2 YYNGEE. The CDR3 totals 16 residues. Germline trimming cut 2 bases from V and 6 bases from J; bases unmatched to any gene: 11. The CDR3 region has the DNA TGTGCCAGCAGCGTCACCCTTCGGGGGGGCGAGGATACGCAGTATTTT. It translates to CASSVTLRGGEDTQYF. The variable domain in full, completed from reference TRBV9 and TRBJ2-3, reads DSGVTQTPKHLITATGQRVTLRCSPRSGDLSVYWYQQSLDQGLQFLIQYYNGEERAKGNILERFSAQQFPDLHSELNLSSLELGDSALYFCASSVTLRGGEDTQYFGPGTRLTVL.

The chain carries TRBV7-7 and TRBJ1-4; a weak D match, TRBD1 (5 bases). The germline V gene encodes CDR1 SSHAT and CDR2 FNYEAQ (reference sequence). The CDR3 covers 15 residues. Deletions cut 1 base from V and 9 bases from J, with 15 bases between. In DNA form, the CDR3 reads TGTGCCAGCAGCTTAGAGACAGCCCACTCGAAAAAACTGTTTTTT. Translating gives CASSLETAHSKKLFF.

The chain links TRBV29-1 to TRBJ1-2, with D maybe TRBD1 (6 bases). Trimming shortened V by 3 bases and J by 2 bases, and 10 bases separated the two germline ends. This CDR3 is built from 13 residues. Germline CDR1 is SQVTM and CDR2 is ANQGSEA. The chain's CDR3 is CSVDETGNYGYTF. In DNA, the CDR3 is TGCAGCGTTGATGAGACAGGCAACTATGGCTACACCTTC.

The chain employs TRBV10-2 and TRBJ1-1; 8 bases fit TRBD1. The CDR3 covers 13 residues. J lost 5 bases, V lost 6 bases, and 5 bases had no gene match. CDR1 and CDR2 (germline): WSHSY, SAAADI. The CDR3 DNA follows: TGCGCCAGCAGGACAGGGGAAAGAACTGAAGCTTTCTTT. Protein: CASRTGERTEAFF.

This chain joins TRBV4-3 and TRBJ1-6; 7 nucleotides line up with TRBD1. The CDR3 is 18 residues long. V lost 1 base, J lost 5 bases, and 11 bases stayed unmatched. The V gene's germline CDR1 is LGHNA and CDR2 YSLEER. CDR3 protein: CASSQVLAIGTDNSPLHF. In DNA form, the CDR3 reads TGCGCCAGCAGCCAAGTCCTAGCTATCGGGACAGATAATTCACCCCTCCACTTT.

The CDR3 DNA reads as TGTGCCAGCAGCCCTGGACAGGGGGCCAACACCGGGGAGCTGTTTTTT. This sequence encodes CASSPGQGANTGELFF. The chain links TRBV7-6 to TRBJ2-2; 11 nucleotides line up with TRBD1. Germline loops: CDR1 SGHVS, CDR2 FNYEAQ. This CDR3 contains 16 residues. V dropped 5 bases and J dropped 2; count of bases not matched to a gene: 4.

The chain has TRBV18 and TRBJ1-2, with D unresolved. Germline lookup yields CDR1 KGHSH and CDR2 LQKENI. This CDR3 region has 15 residues. The ends were cut back, 2 bases at V and 1 base at J, with 11 bases in the middle. The CDR3: CASSPVGRNNYGYTF. The CDR3 DNA reads as TGTGCCAGCTCACCAGTTGGCAGGAATAACTATGGCTACACCTTC.

This chain links TRBV28 with TRBJ2-3; unclear D gene. The CDR3 sequence is 15 residues long. Germline-derived CDR1 and CDR2 are MDHEN and SYDVKM. V was cut by 6 bases and J by 2 bases, with 15 bases left in between. The CDR3 loop reads CASRGMSLHTDTQYF. The CDR3 bases are TGTGCCAGCAGGGGTATGAGCCTACACACAGATACGCAGTATTTT.

The gene calls are TRBV28 and TRBJ1-2; D perhaps matches TRBD1 (5 bases). In germline, CDR1 is MDHEN, CDR2 SYDVKM. This CDR3 spans 11 amino acids. V was trimmed by 8 bases and J by 8 bases, leaving 12 bases between them. CDR3 protein: CASSGRLGYTF. Written as DNA, the CDR3 is TGTGCCAGCTCAGGGCGATTGGGCTACACCTTC.